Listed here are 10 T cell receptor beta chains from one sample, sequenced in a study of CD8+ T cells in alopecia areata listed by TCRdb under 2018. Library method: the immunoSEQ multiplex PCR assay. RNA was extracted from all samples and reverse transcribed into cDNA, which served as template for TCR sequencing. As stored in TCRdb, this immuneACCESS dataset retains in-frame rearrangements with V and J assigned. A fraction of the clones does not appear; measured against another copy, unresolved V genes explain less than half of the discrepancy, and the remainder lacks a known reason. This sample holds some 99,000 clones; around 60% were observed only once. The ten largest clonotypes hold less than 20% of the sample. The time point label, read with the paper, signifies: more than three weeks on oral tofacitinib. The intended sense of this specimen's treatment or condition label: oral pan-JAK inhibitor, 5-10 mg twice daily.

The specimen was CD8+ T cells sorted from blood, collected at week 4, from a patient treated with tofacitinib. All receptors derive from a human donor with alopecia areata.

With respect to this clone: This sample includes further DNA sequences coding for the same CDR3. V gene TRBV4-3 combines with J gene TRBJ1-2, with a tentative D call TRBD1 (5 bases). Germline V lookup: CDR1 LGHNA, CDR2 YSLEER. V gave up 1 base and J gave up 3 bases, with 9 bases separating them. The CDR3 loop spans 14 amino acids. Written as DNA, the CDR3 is TGCGCCAGCAGCCAAGCCGGGGGTGACTATGGCTACACCTTC. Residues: CASSQAGGDYGYTF.

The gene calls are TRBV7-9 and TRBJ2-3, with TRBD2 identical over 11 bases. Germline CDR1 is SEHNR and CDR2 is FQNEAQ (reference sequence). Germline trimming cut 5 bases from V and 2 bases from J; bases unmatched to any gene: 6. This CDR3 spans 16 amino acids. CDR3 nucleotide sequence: TGTGCCAGCAGCCTACGGACTAGCGGGCTCACAGATACGCAGTATTTT. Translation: CASSLRTSGLTDTQYF.

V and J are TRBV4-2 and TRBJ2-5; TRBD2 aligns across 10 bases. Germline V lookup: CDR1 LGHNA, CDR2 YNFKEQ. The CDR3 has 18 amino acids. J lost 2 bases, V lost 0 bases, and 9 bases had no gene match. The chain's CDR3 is CASSQDTAGGKLQETQYF. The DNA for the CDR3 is TGTGCCAGCAGCCAAGATACAGCGGGGGGGAAACTTCAAGAGACCCAGTACTTC.

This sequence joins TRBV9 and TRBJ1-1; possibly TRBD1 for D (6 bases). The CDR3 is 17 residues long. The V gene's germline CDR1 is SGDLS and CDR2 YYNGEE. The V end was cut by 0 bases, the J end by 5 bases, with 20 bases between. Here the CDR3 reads CASSVVPLGGAGTEAFF. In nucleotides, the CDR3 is TGTGCCAGCAGCGTAGTACCCCTCGGGGGGGCAGGTACTGAAGCTTTCTTT.

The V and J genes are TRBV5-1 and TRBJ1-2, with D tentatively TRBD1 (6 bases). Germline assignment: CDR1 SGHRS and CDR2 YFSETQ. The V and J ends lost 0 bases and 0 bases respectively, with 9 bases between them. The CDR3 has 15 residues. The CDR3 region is CASSLGQGPNYGYTF. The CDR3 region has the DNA TGCGCCAGCAGCTTGGGTCAGGGGCCTAACTATGGCTACACCTTC. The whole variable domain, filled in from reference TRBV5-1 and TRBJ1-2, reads KAGVTQTPRYLIKTRGQQVTLSCSPISGHRSVSWYQQTPGQGLQFLFEYFSETQRNKGNFPGRFSGRQFSNSRSEMNVSTLELGDSALYLCASSLGQGPNYGYTFGSGTRLTVV.

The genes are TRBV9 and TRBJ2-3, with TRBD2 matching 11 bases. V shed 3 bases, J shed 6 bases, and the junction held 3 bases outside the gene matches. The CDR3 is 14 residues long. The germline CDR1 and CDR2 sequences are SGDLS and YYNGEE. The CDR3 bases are TGTGCCAGCAGCGATAGCGGGGGGGTGGATACGCAGTATTTT. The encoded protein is CASSDSGGVDTQYF.

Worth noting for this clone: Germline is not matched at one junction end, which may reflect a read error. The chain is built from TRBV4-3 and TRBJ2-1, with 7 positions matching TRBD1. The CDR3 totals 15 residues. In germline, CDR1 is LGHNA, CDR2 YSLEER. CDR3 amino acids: CASSEDRDPYNEQFF. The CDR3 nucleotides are TGCGCCAGCAGCGAAGACAGGGACCCCTACAATGAGCAGTTCTTC.

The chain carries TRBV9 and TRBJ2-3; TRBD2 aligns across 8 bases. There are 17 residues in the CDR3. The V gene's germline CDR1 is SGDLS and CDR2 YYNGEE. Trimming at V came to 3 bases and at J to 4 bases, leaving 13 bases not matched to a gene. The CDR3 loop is CASSDDGTRLFADTQYF. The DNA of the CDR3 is TGTGCCAGCAGCGATGACGGGACTAGACTCTTCGCAGATACGCAGTATTTT. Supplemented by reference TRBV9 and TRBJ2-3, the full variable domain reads DSGVTQTPKHLITATGQRVTLRCSPRSGDLSVYWYQQSLDQGLQFLIQYYNGEERAKGNILERFSAQQFPDLHSELNLSSLELGDSALYFCASSDDGTRLFADTQYFGPGTRLTVL.

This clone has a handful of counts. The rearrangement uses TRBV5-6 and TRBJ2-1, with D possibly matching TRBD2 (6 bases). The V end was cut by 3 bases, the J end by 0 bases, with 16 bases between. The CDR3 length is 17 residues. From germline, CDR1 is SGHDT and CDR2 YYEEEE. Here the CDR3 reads CASSWSSDPSSYNEQFF. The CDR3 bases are TGTGCCAGCAGCTGGTCTAGCGACCCGAGCTCCTACAATGAGCAGTTCTTC.

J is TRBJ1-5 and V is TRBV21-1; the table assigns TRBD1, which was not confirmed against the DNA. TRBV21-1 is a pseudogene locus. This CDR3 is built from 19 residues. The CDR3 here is CASSKRGQETTLVNQPQHF. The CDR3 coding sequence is TGTGCCAGCAGCAAAAGGGGACAGGAAACGACCTTAGTCAATCAGCCCCAGCATTTT.